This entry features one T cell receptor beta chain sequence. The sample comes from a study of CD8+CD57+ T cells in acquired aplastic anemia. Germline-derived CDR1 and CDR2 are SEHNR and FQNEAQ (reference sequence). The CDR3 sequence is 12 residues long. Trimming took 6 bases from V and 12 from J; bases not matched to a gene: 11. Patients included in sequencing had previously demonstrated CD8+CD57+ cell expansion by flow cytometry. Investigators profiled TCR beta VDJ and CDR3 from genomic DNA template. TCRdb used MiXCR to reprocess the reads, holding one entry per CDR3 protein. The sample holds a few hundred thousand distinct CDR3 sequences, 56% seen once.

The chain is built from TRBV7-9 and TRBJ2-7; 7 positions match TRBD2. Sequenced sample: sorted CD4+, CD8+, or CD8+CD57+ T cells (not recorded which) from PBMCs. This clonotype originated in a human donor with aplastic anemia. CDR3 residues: CASRREGRELYF. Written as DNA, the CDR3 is TGTGCCAGCAGGCGCGAGGGGCGGGAGTTGTACTTC. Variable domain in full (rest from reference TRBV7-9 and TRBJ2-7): DTGVSQNPRHKITKRGQNVTFRCDPISEHNRLYWYRQTLGQGPEFLTYFQNEAQLEKSRLLSDRFSAERPKGSFSTLEIQRTEQGDSAMYLCASRREGRELYFGPGTRLTVT.